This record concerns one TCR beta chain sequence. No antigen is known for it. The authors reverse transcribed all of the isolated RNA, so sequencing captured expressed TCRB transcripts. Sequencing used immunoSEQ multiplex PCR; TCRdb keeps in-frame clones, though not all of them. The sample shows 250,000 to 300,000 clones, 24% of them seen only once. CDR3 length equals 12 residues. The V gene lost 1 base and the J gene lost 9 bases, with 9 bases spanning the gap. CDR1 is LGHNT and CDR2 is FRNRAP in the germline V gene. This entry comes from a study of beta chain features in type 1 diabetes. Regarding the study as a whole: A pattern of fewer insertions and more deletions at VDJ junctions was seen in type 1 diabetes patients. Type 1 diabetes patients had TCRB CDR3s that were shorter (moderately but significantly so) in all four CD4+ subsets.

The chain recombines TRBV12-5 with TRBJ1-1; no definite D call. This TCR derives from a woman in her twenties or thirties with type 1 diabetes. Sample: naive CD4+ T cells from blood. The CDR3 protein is CASGLGSTQAFF. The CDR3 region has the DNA TGTGCTAGTGGTTTGGGTAGTACCCAAGCTTTCTTT. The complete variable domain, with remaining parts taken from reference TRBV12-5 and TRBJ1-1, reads DARVTQTPRHKVTEMGQEVTMRCQPILGHNTVFWYRQTMMQGLELLAYFRNRAPLDDSGMPKDRFSAEMPDATLATLKIQPSEPRDSAVYFCASGLGSTQAFFGQGTRLTVV.